The 32 T cell receptor beta chains listed next were all sequenced from one sample in a study of blood T cell repertoires in COVID-19. The data were produced by immunoSEQ multiplex PCR, yet TCRdb's version contains in-frame clones alone and is incomplete. The profile shows roughly 200,000 clones, around 85% of them singletons. Sequenced material: PBMCs or T cells enriched from blood (not recorded which). The receptors were gathered from a man in his forties who had recovered from COVID-19.

The rearrangement joins TRBV11-2 to TRBJ2-5; D is ambiguous. V lost 4 bases, J lost 5 bases, and 14 bases lay in between. Germline V gene sequence: CDR1 SGHAT, CDR2 FQNNGV. The CDR3 is 14 residues long. The DNA of the CDR3 is TGTGCCAGCAGCTCGGTGACACGGTTGGAGACCCAGTACTTC. Translating it yields CASSSVTRLETQYF.

The chain combines TRBV5-1 with TRBJ1-6; TRBD1 agrees at 9 bases. V gave up 4 bases and J gave up 13 bases; unmatched junction bases: 12. CDR3 length: 15 amino acids. Germline lookup yields CDR1 SGHRS and CDR2 YFSETQ. The CDR3 loop is CASSLQQGALWPLHF. The CDR3 DNA follows: TGCGCCAGCAGCCTCCAACAGGGGGCTTTATGGCCCCTCCACTTT.

The V and J genes are TRBV3-1 (or the pseudogene TRBV3-2) and TRBJ2-5; TRBD2 agrees at 7 bases. CDR3 length equals 16 residues. Per germline, CDR1 LGHDT and CDR2 YNNKEL (reference sequence). Trimming at V came to 3 bases and at J to 3 bases, leaving 10 bases not matched to a gene. The CDR3 reads CASSQGDAGVKETQYF. The CDR3 DNA is TGTGCCAGCAGCCAGGGGGATGCGGGAGTTAAAGAGACCCAGTACTTC.

The J gene is TRBJ2-2, the V gene TRBV28; 9 nucleotides match TRBD1. Germline V gene data show CDR1 as MDHEN and CDR2 as SYDVKM. V shed 6 bases, J shed 1 base, and the junction held 12 bases outside the gene matches. The CDR3 loop spans 18 amino acids. The CDR3 DNA reads as TGTGCCAGCAGCCAGATCCCACAGGGGGCACGGAACACCGGGGAGCTGTTTTTT. Translated: CASSQIPQGARNTGELFF. Combining the CDR3 with reference TRBV28 and TRBJ2-2 gives the whole variable domain DVKVTQSSRYLVKRTGEKVFLECVQDMDHENMFWYRQDPGLGLRLIYFSYDVKMKEKGDIPEGYSVSREKKERFSLILESASTNQTSMYLCASSQIPQGARNTGELFFGEGSRLTVL.

The chain couples TRBV10-3 to TRBJ1-6; D unclear. Germline assignment: CDR1 ENHRY and CDR2 SYGVKD. The CDR3 sequence is 14 residues long. V lost 7 bases, J lost 5 bases, and 12 bases lay in between. CDR3 DNA sequence: TGTGCCATCATGGCAGCCGGGAATAATTCACCCCTCCACTTT. Its translation: CAIMAAGNNSPLHF.

This sequence joins TRBV5-6 and TRBJ2-5; 8 bases are shared with TRBD1. The CDR3 sequence is 14 residues long. Germline V gives CDR1 SGHDT, CDR2 YYEEEE. The V gene end was trimmed by 4 bases and the J gene end by 4 bases; junction bases not matched to a gene: 6. The CDR3 region is CASSPWDRRETQYF. For the CDR3, the DNA is TGTGCCAGCAGCCCGTGGGACAGGCGAGAGACCCAGTACTTC.

The chain links TRBV7-2 to TRBJ2-1, with unresolved D. This CDR3 has 15 amino acids. Trimming stripped 4 bases from V and 2 bases from J, with 12 bases between. Germline loops: CDR1 SGHTA, CDR2 FQGNSA. The CDR3 DNA reads as TGTGCCAGCAGCTCGCCGGTCCCCCCCTACAATGAGCAGTTCTTC. Its protein is CASSSPVPPYNEQFF.

The V and J genes are TRBV19 and TRBJ1-5, with 7 positions matching TRBD1. With V trimmed by 0 bases and J by 7 bases, 9 bases remained unmatched. This CDR3 has 16 residues. Germline-derived CDR1 and CDR2 are LNHDA and SQIVND (reference sequence). Written as DNA, the CDR3 is TGTGCCAGTAGTATAGATCAGGTAGGGGGCGGCCAGCCCCAGCATTTT. Translating gives CASSIDQVGGGQPQHF.

The J gene is TRBJ1-2, the V gene TRBV27, with D possibly being TRBD1 (6 bases). V was pared by 3 bases and J by 3 bases, with 14 bases between. CDR1 and CDR2 from the germline V gene are MNHEY and SMNVEV (reference sequence). The length of the CDR3 is 15 residues. The CDR3 DNA sequence: TGTGCCAGCAGTTTTACCCGACAGGAGGACTATGGCTACACCTTC. Translation: CASSFTRQEDYGYTF.

This clone has more than one count but fewer than ten. The chain recombines TRBV6-5 with TRBJ2-7, with D unclear. This CDR3 is built from 14 residues. The V gene lost 7 bases and the J gene lost 3 bases, with 16 bases spanning the gap. Germline V gives CDR1 MNHEY, CDR2 SVGAGI. The CDR3 loop is CASISGSLHYEQYF. In DNA form, the CDR3 reads TGTGCCAGCATCTCGGGTAGCCTGCACTACGAGCAGTACTTC.

V is TRBV27 and J is TRBJ1-5; 7 nucleotides match TRBD1. The ends lost 4 bases at V and 8 bases at J; junction bases unmatched: 8. The length of the CDR3 is 14 residues. Looked up from germline, CDR1 is MNHEY and CDR2 is SMNVEV (reference sequence). The CDR3 nucleotides are TGTGCCAGCAGTTCATCAGGGGGGAGGGAGCCCCAGCATTTT. Translating gives CASSSSGGREPQHF.

The rearrangement uses TRBV4-2 and TRBJ2-3; 9 bases fit TRBD2. Germline V lookup: CDR1 LGHNA, CDR2 YNFKEQ. The CDR3 sequence is 16 residues long. Losses at the gene ends were 4 bases for V and 0 bases for J; bases not matched to a gene: 5. CDR3 nucleotide sequence: TGTGCCAGCAGCCTATCTAGCGGGGCTAGCACAGATACGCAGTATTTT. It is translated as CASSLSSGASTDTQYF.

This chain uses TRBV19 with TRBJ1-1; D remains unclear. CDR1 and CDR2 (germline): LNHDA, SQIVND (reference sequence). The V end was cut by 2 bases, the J end by 1 base, with 5 bases between. CDR3 length: 13 residues. The CDR3 nucleotides read TGTGCCAGTAGTATATCAGGGAACACTGAAGCTTTCTTT. Translation gives CASSISGNTEAFF.

The V and J genes are TRBV27 and TRBJ2-5; D not certain. V dropped 4 bases and J dropped 6 bases, with 12 bases sitting between them. Looked up from germline, CDR1 is MNHEY and CDR2 is SMNVEV (reference sequence). The CDR3 runs to 13 residues. The CDR3 DNA is TGTGCCAGCAGTTGGGCGCCGGCGAAGACCCAGTACTTC. As protein: CASSWAPAKTQYF.

V gene TRBV5-1 combines with J gene TRBJ1-6, with TRBD1 matching over 11 bases. The ends lost 4 bases at V and 14 bases at J; junction bases unmatched: 8. The CDR3 contains 14 residues. Germline V gene data show CDR1 as SGHRS and CDR2 as YFSETQ. The CDR3 DNA is TGCGCCAGCAGCCCTGGGACAGGGGGTACGACCCTCCACTTT. Translating gives CASSPGTGGTTLHF.

The chain uses TRBV5-1 and TRBJ1-2, with D uncertain. The CDR3 has 15 residues. From germline, CDR1 is SGHRS and CDR2 YFSETQ. The ends were cut back, 0 bases at V and 3 bases at J, with 12 bases in the middle. CDR3 DNA: TGCGCCAGCAGCTTGGCCGCCAGCGAAGACTATGGCTACACCTTC. The encoded protein is CASSLAASEDYGYTF.

The rearrangement links TRBV28 to TRBJ2-3; TRBD2 is a possible D gene (5 bases). Trimming took 6 bases from V and 2 from J, leaving 18 bases between them. The length of the CDR3 is 16 residues. CDR1 MDHEN and CDR2 SYDVKM come from the germline V gene. This CDR3 reads CASSSPGGRSTDTQYF. In DNA, the CDR3 is TGTGCCAGCAGCTCCCCCGGCGGGCGCTCCACAGATACGCAGTATTTT.

The table lists this clone with a count of one. V and J are TRBV2 and TRBJ2-7; TRBD1 matches at 10 bases. Germline values: CDR1 SNHLY, CDR2 FYNNEI. The CDR3 has 12 residues. Losses at the gene ends were 11 bases for V and 5 bases for J; bases not matched to a gene: 6. CDR3 DNA: TGTGCCGGTTCCGGGACAGGGGACGAGCAGTACTTC. Protein sequence: CAGSGTGDEQYF.

This clone appeared a single time. The chain links TRBV4-1 to TRBJ1-2; tentatively, D is TRBD1 (5 bases). In germline, CDR1 is MGHRA, CDR2 YSYEKL. CDR3 length: 15 residues. Trimming shortened V by 0 bases and J by 5 bases, and 13 bases separated the two germline ends. The CDR3 region has the DNA TGCGCCAGCAGCCAAGATGGAGGGGTGGGGTATGGCTACACCTTC. This translates into CASSQDGGVGYGYTF.

The chain recombines TRBV30 with TRBJ1-6; D perhaps matches TRBD1 (6 bases). Germline CDR1 reads GTSNPN; CDR2 reads SVGIG (reference sequence). V dropped 2 bases and J dropped 4 bases, with 15 bases sitting between them. The length of the CDR3 is 16 residues. CDR3 DNA: TGTGCCTGGAGTCGGACCCGAGGGGGTTATAATTCACCCCTCCACTTT. It codes for CAWSRTRGGYNSPLHF.

This chain uses TRBV4-1 with TRBJ2-3, with 7 bases that match TRBD2. This CDR3 is 18 amino acids long. Germline CDR1 is MGHRA and CDR2 is YSYEKL. V lost 0 bases, J lost 0 bases, and 9 bases stayed unmatched. CDR3 bases: TGCGCCAGCAGCCAAGACCTGGCGGGAGCCTTTAGCACAGATACGCAGTATTTT. Its protein product is CASSQDLAGAFSTDTQYF.

This clone was recorded only once. The CDR3 DNA is TGTGCCAGCAGCGGGACAGGCTTCTCTGGGGCCAACGTCCTGACTTTC. Translated: CASSGTGFSGANVLTF. The rearrangement joins TRBV27 to TRBJ2-6, with 8 bases lining up with TRBD1. The length of the CDR3 is 16 residues. The germline V gene has CDR1 MNHEY and CDR2 SMNVEV (reference sequence). J gave up 0 bases and V 6 bases, and 4 bases lay outside the gene matches. Based on the CDR3 plus reference TRBV27 and TRBJ2-6, the full variable domain is EAQVTQNPRYLITVTGKKLTVTCSQNMNHEYMSWYRQDPGLGLRQIYYSMNVEVTDKGDVPEGYKVSRKEKRNFPLILESPSPNQTSLYFCASSGTGFSGANVLTFGAGSRLTVL.

V and J are TRBV4-1 and TRBJ2-7, with D perhaps matching TRBD1 (6 bases). The CDR3 is made up of 15 amino acids. Per germline, CDR1 MGHRA and CDR2 YSYEKL. The V end was cut by 1 base, the J end by 2 bases, with 12 bases between. The CDR3 sequence is CASSQGQGSTYEQYF. CDR3 DNA: TGCGCCAGCAGCCAAGGGCAGGGGTCTACCTACGAGCAGTACTTC.

This clone appeared many times. The chain employs TRBV7-3 and TRBJ2-1; 7 nucleotides align to TRBD1. J lost 2 bases, V lost 0 bases, and 7 bases had no gene match. The CDR3 totals 17 residues. Germline lookup yields CDR1 SGHTA and CDR2 FQGTGA. In DNA form, the CDR3 reads TGTGCCAGCAGCTTAACCACCTCGACAGGGCCCTACAATGAGCAGTTCTTC. As protein: CASSLTTSTGPYNEQFF.

The genes are TRBV24-1 and TRBJ2-2, with TRBD1 matching over 9 bases. This CDR3 is built from 18 residues. The germline V gene encodes CDR1 KGHDR and CDR2 SFDVKD. After removal of 0 bases from V and 2 bases from J, the junction contained 6 bases not matched to a gene. CDR3 sequence: CATSDLTLTGGNTGELFF. CDR3 DNA: TGTGCCACCAGTGATTTGACCTTGACAGGGGGAAACACCGGGGAGCTGTTTTTT.

The V gene is TRBV20-1, the J gene TRBJ1-3, with D hard to call. The CDR3 loop spans 14 amino acids. Deletions cut 3 bases from V and 0 bases from J, with 9 bases between. Looked up from germline, CDR1 is DFQATT and CDR2 is SNEGSKA (reference sequence). The CDR3 spells CSASDVSSGNTIYF. CDR3 nucleotide sequence: TGCAGTGCTAGTGACGTGAGCTCTGGAAACACCATATATTTT.

This clone showed up just once. This chain links TRBV25-1 with TRBJ2-5, with TRBD2 identical over 9 bases. Trimming took 1 base from V and 7 from J; bases not matched to a gene: 10. The CDR3 spans 16 residues. Germline V lookup: CDR1 MGHDK, CDR2 SYGVNS. CDR3 protein: CASSEWGSGRGATQYF. In DNA, the CDR3 is TGTGCCAGCAGTGAATGGGGTAGCGGGAGAGGCGCGACCCAGTACTTC.

This chain connects TRBV19 to TRBJ1-4, with D unresolved. The CDR3 covers 14 residues. CDR1 is LNHDA, CDR2 SQIVND, per germline (reference sequence). V lost 3 bases, J lost 6 bases, and 11 bases lay in between. This CDR3 is CASSIGTRDEKLFF. The CDR3 DNA is TGTGCCAGTAGTATCGGCACGAGGGATGAAAAACTGTTTTTT. Variable domain in full (rest from reference TRBV19 and TRBJ1-4): DGGITQSPKYLFRKEGQNVTLSCEQNLNHDAMYWYRQDPGQGLRLIYYSQIVNDFQKGDIAEGYSVSREKKESFPLTVTSAQKNPTAFYLCASSIGTRDEKLFFGSGTQLSVL.

This chain connects TRBV15 to TRBJ1-2, with a weak D call TRBD1 (6 bases). Trimming stripped 0 bases from V and 8 bases from J, with 19 bases between. Germline CDR1 reads LNHNV; CDR2 reads YYDKDF (reference sequence). CDR3 length equals 16 residues. CDR3 sequence: CATSRDYGHRDGGYTF. CDR3 DNA: TGTGCCACCAGCAGAGATTACGGGCACAGGGACGGGGGCTACACCTTC.

V usage is TRBV6-5 and J usage is TRBJ1-1, with 7 bases aligning to TRBD1. This CDR3 spans 14 amino acids. Germline V lookup: CDR1 MNHEY, CDR2 SVGAGI. J was trimmed by 1 base and V by 7 bases; bases with no gene match: 6. The CDR3 spells CASKTRGQNTEAFF. The CDR3, as DNA: TGTGCCAGCAAGACGAGGGGGCAGAACACTGAAGCTTTCTTT.

J is TRBJ2-7 and V is TRBV2; 7 nucleotides line up with TRBD2. Per the germline V gene, CDR1 is SNHLY and CDR2 is FYNNEI. There are 13 residues in the CDR3. The ends lost 8 bases at V and 2 bases at J; junction bases unmatched: 6. CDR3 sequence reads: CASGGRETYEQYF. DNA of the CDR3: TGTGCCAGCGGTGGGAGGGAGACCTACGAGCAGTACTTC.

CDR3 bases: TGTGCCAGCGATAAGTCGGGACTCGGGCAGTACTTC. Residues: CASDKSGLGQYF. This rearrangement joins TRBV6-5 to TRBJ2-7; D possibly corresponds to TRBD2 (6 bases). V lost 8 bases and J 9 bases, leaving 17 bases between the germline ends. The CDR3 contains 12 residues. CDR1 and CDR2 from the germline V gene are MNHEY and SVGAGI.